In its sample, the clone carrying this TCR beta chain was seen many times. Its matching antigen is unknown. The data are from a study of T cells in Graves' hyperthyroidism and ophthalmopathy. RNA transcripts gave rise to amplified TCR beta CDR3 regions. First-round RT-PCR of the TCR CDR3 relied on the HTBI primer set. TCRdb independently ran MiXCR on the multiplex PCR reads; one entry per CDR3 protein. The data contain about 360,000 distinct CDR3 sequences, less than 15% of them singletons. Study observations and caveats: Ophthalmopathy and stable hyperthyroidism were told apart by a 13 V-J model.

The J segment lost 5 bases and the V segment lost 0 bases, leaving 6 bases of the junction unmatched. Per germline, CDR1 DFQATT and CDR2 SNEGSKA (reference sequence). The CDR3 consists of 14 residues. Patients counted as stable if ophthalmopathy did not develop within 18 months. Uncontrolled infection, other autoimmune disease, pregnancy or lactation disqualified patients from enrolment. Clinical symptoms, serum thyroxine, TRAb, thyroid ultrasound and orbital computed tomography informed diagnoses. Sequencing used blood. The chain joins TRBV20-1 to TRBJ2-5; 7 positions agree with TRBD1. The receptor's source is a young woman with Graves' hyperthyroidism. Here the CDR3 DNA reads TGCAGTGCTAGAGACGTGGTGACAGGGGAGACCCAGTACTTC. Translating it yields CSARDVVTGETQYF.